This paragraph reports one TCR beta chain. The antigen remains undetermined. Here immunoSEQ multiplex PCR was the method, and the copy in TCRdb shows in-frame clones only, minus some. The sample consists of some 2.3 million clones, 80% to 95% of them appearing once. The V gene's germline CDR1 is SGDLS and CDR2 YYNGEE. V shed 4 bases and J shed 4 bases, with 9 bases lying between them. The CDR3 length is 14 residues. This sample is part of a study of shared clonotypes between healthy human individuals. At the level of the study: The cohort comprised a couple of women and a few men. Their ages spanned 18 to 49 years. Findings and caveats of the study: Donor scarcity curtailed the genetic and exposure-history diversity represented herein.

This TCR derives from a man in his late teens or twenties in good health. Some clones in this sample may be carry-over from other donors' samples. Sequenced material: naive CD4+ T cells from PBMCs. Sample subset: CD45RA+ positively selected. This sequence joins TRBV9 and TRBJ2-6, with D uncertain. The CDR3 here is CASSITTGANVLTF. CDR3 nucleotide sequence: TGTGCCAGCAGCATTACGACCGGGGCCAACGTCCTGACTTTC.